A selection of T cell receptor beta chains follows, all from one sample in a study of beta chain features in type 1 diabetes. Produced via immunoSEQ multiplex PCR; TCRdb's table is partial and in-frame only. There are 28,000 or so clones in the sample; about 65% occur only once, and 2.4% lies in the top ten. The sample was Tregs from blood. The receptors were sampled from a woman in her twenties or thirties with type 1 diabetes. Both conserved end residues are part of each CDR3. A D gene is named only where the DNA matches it firmly. Some rows mark clone size as missing; the rest say once, few, many or name a class of expanded clone.

V gene,CDR3 length,J gene,D gene,clone size,CDR3 DNA,CDR3 protein
TRBV5-1,13,TRBJ2-1,.,.,TGCGCCAGCAGCTCGACGGGAGACTATGAGCAGTTCTTC,CASSSTGDYEQFF
TRBV6-5,13,TRBJ2-1,.,.,TGTGCCAGCAGCCCACTAGGCCCCCGGGAGCAGTTCTTC,CASSPLGPREQFF
TRBV29-1,15,TRBJ1-4,TRBD1,.,TGCAGCGTTACAGGGGGCGCCCATTCTAATGAAAAACTGTTTTTT,CSVTGGAHSNEKLFF
TRBV6-5,14,TRBJ2-2,.,.,TGTGCCAGCAGTGTATTGCCGGGTGCCGGGGAGCTGTTTTTT,CASSVLPGAGELFF
TRBV5-1,15,TRBJ1-1,.,.,TGCGCCAGCAGCTTACTCGGGATTGAGAACACTGAAGCTTTCTTT,CASSLLGIENTEAFF
TRBV28,11,TRBJ1-1,.,.,TGTGCCACCCAGATGAACACTGAAGCTTTCTTT,CATQMNTEAFF
TRBV5-1,14,TRBJ1-5,.,few,TGCGCCAGCAGCTTGGGCCAGAGCAATCAGCCCCAGCATTTT,CASSLGQSNQPQHF
TRBV7-9,17,TRBJ1-1,TRBD1,.,TGTGCCAGCAGCTTACCCCCGATTAGACAGGGCAACACTGAAGCTTTCTTT,CASSLPPIRQGNTEAFF
TRBV29-1,12,TRBJ1-2,.,.,TGCAGCGTGGGTTGGACTGAGTATGGCTACACCTTC,CSVGWTEYGYTF
TRBV6-6,13,TRBJ1-1,.,.,TGTGCCAGCAGTTACACTAACAGGAATGAAGCTTTCTTT,CASSYTNRNEAFF
TRBV7-6,16,TRBJ2-3,TRBD2,few,TGTGCCAGCAGCTTAGGCCCGGGAGGGGAAACAGATACGCAGTATTTT,CASSLGPGGETDTQYF
TRBV5-1,14,TRBJ2-7,.,once,TGCGCCAGCAGCTTGGTACAGGGCGGCTACGAGCAGTACTTC,CASSLVQGGYEQYF
TRBV10-3,13,TRBJ2-5,TRBD1,.,TGTGCCACCGGACAGGGGGACCAAGAGACCCAGTACTTC,CATGQGDQETQYF
TRBV12-5,13,TRBJ2-3,.,once,TGTGCTAGTGGGGACTATAGCACAGATACGCAGTATTTT,CASGDYSTDTQYF
TRBV6-5,14,TRBJ2-3,.,once,TGTGCCAGTACACCCAATTTTGTTTGGGGCACGCAGTATTTT,CASTPNFVWGTQYF
TRBV2,15,TRBJ2-1,.,.,TGTGCCAGCCAGAAAGACTGGAGCTCCTACAATGAGCAGTTCTTC,CASQKDWSSYNEQFF
TRBV19,14,TRBJ1-5,.,.,TGTGCCAGTGGGGGGGCTGCTAGCAATCAGCCCCAGCATTTT,CASGGAASNQPQHF
TRBV18,14,TRBJ1-1,.,.,TGTGCCAGCTCACCAGGGGGCCCGAACACTGAAGCTTTCTTT,CASSPGGPNTEAFF
TRBV30,14,TRBJ1-2,.,few,TGTGCCTGGACCCGCTGGGGAGATAACTATGGCTACACCTTC,CAWTRWGDNYGYTF
TRBV18,16,TRBJ1-1,.,few,TGTGCCAGCTCACCACGCGCCAGGGCTGAATACACTGAAGCTTTCTTT,CASSPRARAEYTEAFF
TRBV7-9,13,TRBJ1-1,.,.,TGTGCCAGCAGGTACAGCATGAACACTGAAGCTTTCTTT,CASRYSMNTEAFF
TRBV19,15,TRBJ1-5,.,.,TGTGCCAGTACTAATATCGGGAGGGTCAATCAGCCCCAGCATTTT,CASTNIGRVNQPQHF
TRBV2,16,TRBJ2-7,.,.,TGTGCCAGCAACGAAGACGCCCCGGCTAGCGCCTACGAGCAGTACTTC,CASNEDAPASAYEQYF
TRBV4-1,17,TRBJ2-7,TRBD2,.,TGCGCCAGCAGCCAAGTTATGACTAGCGGGAGGTCCTACGAGCAGTACTTC,CASSQVMTSGRSYEQYF
TRBV5-6,17,TRBJ2-5,TRBD2,.,TGTGCCAGCAGCTTGGGACTAGCGGGAGGGCGGTCGGAGACCCAGTACTTC,CASSLGLAGGRSETQYF
TRBV7-9,12,TRBJ2-2,.,few,TGTGCCACTCATGGCGGAACCGGGGAGCTGTTTTTT,CATHGGTGELFF
TRBV13,13,TRBJ2-7,TRBD1,.,TGTGCCAGCAGCTTGGACAGGGGGCACGAGCAGTACTTC,CASSLDRGHEQYF
TRBV6-6,14,TRBJ1-1,.,.,TGTGCCAGCAGTACAGGTTCGTACGCCACTGAAGCTTTCTTT,CASSTGSYATEAFF
TRBV29-1,11,TRBJ2-1,.,few,TGCAGCGTTGCGTCTTACAATGAGCAGTTCTTC,CSVASYNEQFF
TRBV27,13,TRBJ2-5,.,.,TGTGCCAGCAGTTTATCCCCGAGAGAGACCCAGTACTTC,CASSLSPRETQYF
TRBV14,15,TRBJ1-2,.,.,TGTGCCAGCAGCCTATTGGGGGGGCCTGGCTATGGCTACACCTTC,CASSLLGGPGYGYTF
TRBV7-2,15,TRBJ2-1,TRBD1,once,TGTGCCAGCAGCTCATGGACAGGGGGCTACAATGAGCAGTTCTTC,CASSSWTGGYNEQFF
TRBV7-9,14,TRBJ2-7,.,few,TGTGCCAGCAGCTTATGGGCGAGTTCCTACGAGCAGTACTTC,CASSLWASSYEQYF
TRBV7-2,13,TRBJ1-1,.,large,TGTGCCAGCAGCGCTCAGGGCGGAACTGAAGCTTTCTTT,CASSAQGGTEAFF
TRBV23-1,14,TRBJ2-7,TRBD2,.,TGCGCCAGCAGTCAGTGGGAGGGCCCTTACGAGCAGTACTTC,CASSQWEGPYEQYF
TRBV5-1,12,TRBJ2-7,.,.,TGCGCCAGCAGCCCAGACACCTACGAGCAGTACTTC,CASSPDTYEQYF
TRBV7-8,14,TRBJ2-7,TRBD1,.,TGTGCCAGCAGCTTAGGGACAGGGGTGGAGGAGCAGTACTTC,CASSLGTGVEEQYF
TRBV4-1,17,TRBJ2-1,.,.,TGCGCCAGCAGCCAAGATCCTGACAAAGTAATCCACAATGAGCAGTTCTTC,CASSQDPDKVIHNEQFF
TRBV5-1,15,TRBJ2-7,.,.,TGCGCCAGCAGCCCTGAGGGCCTGTTGTCCTACGAGCAGTACTTC,CASSPEGLLSYEQYF
TRBV28,13,TRBJ1-3,.,.,TGTGCCAGTGTTCGGGTCTCTGGAAACACCATATATTTT,CASVRVSGNTIYF
TRBV2,14,TRBJ1-6,.,.,TGTGCCAGCAGGGCGGACTCCTATAATTCACCCCTCCACTTT,CASRADSYNSPLHF
TRBV11-2,14,TRBJ2-2,.,.,TGTGCCAGCAGCTTAGTTCGGTCCACCGGGGAGCTGTTTTTT,CASSLVRSTGELFF
TRBV9,20,TRBJ2-7,TRBD2,.,TGTGCCAGCAGCGCGGGACTCGGGACTAGCGGGAGGGCCCCGTCCTACGAGCAGTACTTC,CASSAGLGTSGRAPSYEQYF
TRBV5-1,15,TRBJ2-2,TRBD1,.,TGCGCCAGCAGATTCGGACAGGGGATCACCGGGGAGCTGTTTTTT,CASRFGQGITGELFF
TRBV9,14,TRBJ2-7,TRBD2,.,TGTGCCAGCAGCGTACTAGCGGGAGTCGACGAGCAGTACTTC,CASSVLAGVDEQYF
TRBV11-2,11,TRBJ2-7,.,.,TGTGCCAGCGGGACACGGTACGAGCAGTACTTC,CASGTRYEQYF
TRBV2,12,TRBJ2-2,.,once,TGTGCCAGCATGGCCCGCACCGGGGAGCTGTTTTTT,CASMARTGELFF
TRBV7-3,14,TRBJ2-2,.,.,TGTGCCAGCAGCTTAAGTCGGGGGACCGGGGAGCTGTTTTTT,CASSLSRGTGELFF
TRBV12-2,15,TRBJ2-2,.,.,TGTGCAAGTCGCTTACGTCGGGGGAACACCGGGGAGCTGTTTTTT,CASRLRRGNTGELFF
TRBV27,13,TRBJ2-7,.,.,TGTGCCAGCAGTCTCTCTTACGACTACGAGCAGTACTTC,CASSLSYDYEQYF
TRBV7-7,14,TRBJ2-3,TRBD2,few,TGTGCTAGCAGTCGGGACTACGAGACAGATACGCAGTATTTT,CASSRDYETDTQYF
TRBV2,20,TRBJ2-1,TRBD2,few,TGTGCCAGCAGTGAAGCGCTTCGTCTAGCGGGAGGGCGGACCTACAATGAGCAGTTCTTC,CASSEALRLAGGRTYNEQFF
TRBV14,14,TRBJ2-7,.,.,TGTGCCAGCAGCCAAGAGCTCGGTCCGTACGAGCAGTACTTC,CASSQELGPYEQYF
TRBV4-1,17,TRBJ2-5,TRBD2,.,TGCGCCAGCAGCCAAAAGCGGGCTAGCGGGAGCGGAGAGACCCAGTACTTC,CASSQKRASGSGETQYF
TRBV5-5,16,TRBJ2-3,.,.,TGTGCCAGCAGCTTGCAATTCGGGAAGACCCCTCGTACGCAGTATTTT,CASSLQFGKTPRTQYF
TRBV11-2,16,TRBJ2-3,TRBD2,.,TGTGCCAGCAGCTTAGGTACTAGCGGTAGCACAGATACGCAGTATTTT,CASSLGTSGSTDTQYF
TRBV7-9,16,TRBJ2-1,.,.,TGTGCCAGCAGCTTATACGTCGCCAGGGACTACAATGAGCAGTTCTTC,CASSLYVARDYNEQFF
TRBV27,14,TRBJ1-1,.,.,TGTGCCAGCAGTGTCCAGGGGACGTTCACTGAAGCTTTCTTT,CASSVQGTFTEAFF
TRBV20-1,11,TRBJ2-5,.,.,TGCAGTGCTATTCGGCAAGAGACCCAGTACTTC,CSAIRQETQYF
TRBV5-1,15,TRBJ1-2,.,few,TGCGCCAGCAGCTTGGACCCTCAGGGCGCCTATGGCTACACCTTC,CASSLDPQGAYGYTF